These T cell receptor beta chains were read from a single sample in a study of cytotoxic CD8 clonotypes in ibrutinib-treated CLL. This table comes from immunoSEQ multiplex PCR, and its TCRdb copy is limited to in-frame clones, with some not included. This sample yields about 76,000 clones, of which around 84% are seen a single time; around 5.4% belongs to the top ten. The sample consisted of PBMCs, taken before ibrutinib treatment. These receptors all come from a human donor with chronic lymphocytic leukemia. The CDR3 runs from the conserved cysteine through the conserved F or W. The order of the fields is CDR3 DNA, CDR3 protein, D gene, CDR3 length, clone size, J gene, V gene. A D gene is named only where the DNA matches it firmly. The listing skips clone size in some rows; elsewhere it reads once, few, many or a size class.

CDR3nt: TGTGCCAGCAGCCGAACCCCTCAGGGGGCAGGCGGAAACACCATATATTTT; CDR3aa: CASSRTPQGAGGNTIYF; d_gene: TRBD1; len: 17; abundance: NA; j_gene: TRBJ1-3; v_gene: TRBV9
CDR3nt: TGTGCCAGCAGCGGCGGAGCGGGAGAGGACTACAATGAGCAGTTCTTC; CDR3aa: CASSGGAGEDYNEQFF; d_gene: TRBD2; len: 16; abundance: NA; j_gene: TRBJ2-1; v_gene: TRBV5-4
CDR3nt: TGTGCCAGCTCCGTGAGGGCCGCCGGACAGGGAAACAATGAGCAGTTCTTC; CDR3aa: CASSVRAAGQGNNEQFF; d_gene: TRBD1; len: 17; abundance: many; j_gene: TRBJ2-1; v_gene: TRBV18
CDR3nt: TGTGCCAGCAGCCAAGCCCCCTGGCTAGCGGGAGGGAAACAAGCTGAGCAGTTCTTC; CDR3aa: CASSQAPWLAGGKQAEQFF; d_gene: TRBD2; len: 19; abundance: NA; j_gene: TRBJ2-1; v_gene: TRBV7-2
CDR3nt: TGTGCCAGCAGCCCCCAAGCGGGCGGGAGTCAAGTCATTCAGTACTTC; CDR3aa: CASSPQAGGSQVIQYF; d_gene: TRBD2; len: 16; abundance: NA; j_gene: TRBJ2-4; v_gene: TRBV9
CDR3nt: TGCGCCAGCAGCTTAATGGGCGAGCAGTACTTC; CDR3aa: CASSLMGEQYF; d_gene: NA; len: 11; abundance: NA; j_gene: TRBJ2-7; v_gene: TRBV5-1
CDR3nt: TGTGCCAGCAGCGCGGATGACAGGTTCAATCAGCCCCAGCATTTT; CDR3aa: CASSADDRFNQPQHF; d_gene: NA; len: 15; abundance: NA; j_gene: TRBJ1-5; v_gene: TRBV9
CDR3nt: TGTGCCAGCAGCCCTTCGGGCGGGGGTAGCAATCAGCCCCAGCATTTT; CDR3aa: CASSPSGGGSNQPQHF; d_gene: NA; len: 16; abundance: NA; j_gene: TRBJ1-5; v_gene: TRBV9
CDR3nt: TGTGCCAGCAGTTACTCGGGGACTAGCACGGTGGATGAGCAGTTCTTC; CDR3aa: CASSYSGTSTVDEQFF; d_gene: TRBD2; len: 16; abundance: NA; j_gene: TRBJ2-1; v_gene: TRBV6-5
CDR3nt: TGTGCCAGCAGCTCCGGGACAGGGAGCCACGAGCAGTACTTC; CDR3aa: CASSSGTGSHEQYF; d_gene: TRBD1; len: 14; abundance: NA; j_gene: TRBJ2-7; v_gene: TRBV7-3
CDR3nt: TGCGCCAGCAGCCCAGTGGACAGGCCTGAAGCTTTCTTT; CDR3aa: CASSPVDRPEAFF; d_gene: TRBD1; len: 13; abundance: NA; j_gene: TRBJ1-1; v_gene: TRBV5-1
CDR3nt: TGTGCCAGCAGCTTGGCCGAGGAGCCTGGAAACACCATATATTTT; CDR3aa: CASSLAEEPGNTIYF; d_gene: NA; len: 15; abundance: NA; j_gene: TRBJ1-3; v_gene: TRBV5-4
CDR3nt: TGTGCCAGCAGAATTCGGGAGTCGGTAAGGAATGAGCAGTTCTTC; CDR3aa: CASRIRESVRNEQFF; d_gene: NA; len: 15; abundance: NA; j_gene: TRBJ2-1; v_gene: TRBV5-6
CDR3nt: TGTGCCAGCAGCTTAGGTAGGGCGGGAGGAAGGTCTCAAGAGACCCAGTACTTC; CDR3aa: CASSLGRAGGRSQETQYF; d_gene: TRBD2; len: 18; abundance: NA; j_gene: TRBJ2-5; v_gene: TRBV7-2
CDR3nt: TGTGCCAGCAGCTTCGAATTCGGGGAGCTGTTTTTT; CDR3aa: CASSFEFGELFF; d_gene: NA; len: 12; abundance: NA; j_gene: TRBJ2-2; v_gene: TRBV9
CDR3nt: TGTGCCAGCAGCCCTCAGAGCGCGAACACCGGGGAGCTGTTTTTT; CDR3aa: CASSPQSANTGELFF; d_gene: NA; len: 15; abundance: NA; j_gene: TRBJ2-2; v_gene: TRBV9
CDR3nt: TGTGCCCGGGGGCCGGGCGGGAGCTCCTACAATGAGCAGTTCTTC; CDR3aa: CARGPGGSSYNEQFF; d_gene: NA; len: 15; abundance: NA; j_gene: TRBJ2-1; v_gene: TRBV30
CDR3nt: TGTGCCACCCACCGAATAGGACAGCCCCAGCATTTT; CDR3aa: CATHRIGQPQHF; d_gene: NA; len: 12; abundance: NA; j_gene: TRBJ1-5; v_gene: TRBV6-5
CDR3nt: TGCGCCAGCAGCTTTCGCCAGGGAGGATCCGATGGCTACACCTTC; CDR3aa: CASSFRQGGSDGYTF; d_gene: NA; len: 15; abundance: NA; j_gene: TRBJ1-2; v_gene: TRBV5-1
CDR3nt: TGTGCCAGCAGTGAAGGAGTATACGAGCAGTACTTC; CDR3aa: CASSEGVYEQYF; d_gene: NA; len: 12; abundance: NA; j_gene: TRBJ2-7; v_gene: TRBV6-1
CDR3nt: TGTGCCAGCAGTTACAGCGGGAGGTTATGGTACGAGCAGTACTTC; CDR3aa: CASSYSGRLWYEQYF; d_gene: TRBD2; len: 15; abundance: NA; j_gene: TRBJ2-7; v_gene: TRBV27
CDR3nt: TGTGCCAGTAGTATAGCGGCAGGAGTCGACTATGGCTACACCTTC; CDR3aa: CASSIAAGVDYGYTF; d_gene: NA; len: 15; abundance: NA; j_gene: TRBJ1-2; v_gene: TRBV19
CDR3nt: TGTGCCACCAGCACCGGCCCTCGAACGGGAGGGCTAGAGACCCAGTACTTC; CDR3aa: CATSTGPRTGGLETQYF; d_gene: TRBD2; len: 17; abundance: NA; j_gene: TRBJ2-5; v_gene: TRBV15
CDR3nt: TGTGCCAGCAGTGAAATCAGGACTAGCGGGAGTATATACGAGCAGTACTTC; CDR3aa: CASSEIRTSGSIYEQYF; d_gene: TRBD2; len: 17; abundance: once; j_gene: TRBJ2-7; v_gene: TRBV2
CDR3nt: TGTGCCTGGAGCCCTCTACTGTCTAAGCAGTACTTC; CDR3aa: CAWSPLLSKQYF; d_gene: NA; len: 12; abundance: NA; j_gene: TRBJ2-7; v_gene: TRBV30
CDR3nt: TGCGCCAGCAGCTTGGTATTGCCTAGCACAGATACGCAGTATTTT; CDR3aa: CASSLVLPSTDTQYF; d_gene: NA; len: 15; abundance: NA; j_gene: TRBJ2-3; v_gene: TRBV5-1
CDR3nt: TGTGCCAGCAGCCAGGCATGGACTAGCGGGAGTTACGAGCAGTACTTC; CDR3aa: CASSQAWTSGSYEQYF; d_gene: TRBD2; len: 16; abundance: NA; j_gene: TRBJ2-7; v_gene: TRBV4-2
CDR3nt: TGTGCCAGCAGTACAGGGGTTGGCTACACCTTC; CDR3aa: CASSTGVGYTF; d_gene: TRBD1; len: 11; abundance: NA; j_gene: TRBJ1-2; v_gene: TRBV6-1
CDR3nt: TGCGCCAGCAGCCGAACTCTAGCGGACAGACCCTACGAGCAGTACTTC; CDR3aa: CASSRTLADRPYEQYF; d_gene: NA; len: 16; abundance: NA; j_gene: TRBJ2-7; v_gene: TRBV4-1
CDR3nt: TGTGCCAGCAGTGAAAGGGAATGGGGTCAGCCCCAGCATTTT; CDR3aa: CASSEREWGQPQHF; d_gene: NA; len: 14; abundance: NA; j_gene: TRBJ1-5; v_gene: TRBV2
CDR3nt: TGTGCCAGCAGTGAAGGTTTCGTGAACACTGAAGCTTTCTTT; CDR3aa: CASSEGFVNTEAFF; d_gene: NA; len: 14; abundance: NA; j_gene: TRBJ1-1; v_gene: TRBV6-1
CDR3nt: TGTGCCAGTAGTGTTCCCGGGAGGCTTCTTTACAATGAGCAGTTCTTC; CDR3aa: CASSVPGRLLYNEQFF; d_gene: TRBD2; len: 16; abundance: NA; j_gene: TRBJ2-1; v_gene: TRBV19
CDR3nt: TGTGCCAGCAGCCCCTTCCGGGCCAACGAGCAGTACTTC; CDR3aa: CASSPFRANEQYF; d_gene: NA; len: 13; abundance: NA; j_gene: TRBJ2-7; v_gene: TRBV5-4
CDR3nt: TGTGCCAGTAGTATATCAGGAGGTGGAAATTTCGAGCAGTACTTC; CDR3aa: CASSISGGGNFEQYF; d_gene: NA; len: 15; abundance: NA; j_gene: TRBJ2-7; v_gene: TRBV19
CDR3nt: TGTGCCATCAGTGCTGGCAGCTCCTACGAGCAGTACTTC; CDR3aa: CAISAGSSYEQYF; d_gene: NA; len: 13; abundance: NA; j_gene: TRBJ2-7; v_gene: TRBV10-3
CDR3nt: TGTGCCAGCAGCTTCGGCGGGAGCTCCTACAATGAGCAGTTCTTC; CDR3aa: CASSFGGSSYNEQFF; d_gene: NA; len: 15; abundance: NA; j_gene: TRBJ2-1; v_gene: TRBV12-1
CDR3nt: TGTGCCAGCTCACCACCCAGGGTCTACGAGCAGTACTTC; CDR3aa: CASSPPRVYEQYF; d_gene: NA; len: 13; abundance: NA; j_gene: TRBJ2-7; v_gene: TRBV18
CDR3nt: TGTGCCAGCAGTGAGGGACTATCCTACGAGCAGTACTTC; CDR3aa: CASSEGLSYEQYF; d_gene: TRBD2; len: 13; abundance: NA; j_gene: TRBJ2-7; v_gene: TRBV2
CDR3nt: TGTGCCAGCAGCTTACGTCCGGGACTAGCGTTACCCGGGGAGCTGTTTTTT; CDR3aa: CASSLRPGLALPGELFF; d_gene: TRBD2; len: 17; abundance: once; j_gene: TRBJ2-2; v_gene: TRBV7-8
CDR3nt: TGTGCCACCAGCAGAAGTGTGGCTTATGGAGAGACCCAGTACTTC; CDR3aa: CATSRSVAYGETQYF; d_gene: NA; len: 15; abundance: NA; j_gene: TRBJ2-5; v_gene: TRBV15
CDR3nt: TGTGCCAGCAGTTTGGTGCATTCCTCCTACGAGCAGTACTTC; CDR3aa: CASSLVHSSYEQYF; d_gene: NA; len: 14; abundance: NA; j_gene: TRBJ2-7; v_gene: TRBV28
CDR3nt: TGTGCCAGCAGTGGGGAAGCATGGACTGAAGCTTTCTTT; CDR3aa: CASSGEAWTEAFF; d_gene: NA; len: 13; abundance: NA; j_gene: TRBJ1-1; v_gene: TRBV6-4
CDR3nt: TGTGCCAGCAGCTTGGCTGGACTAGCTCTCGAGCAGTACTTC; CDR3aa: CASSLAGLALEQYF; d_gene: TRBD2; len: 14; abundance: NA; j_gene: TRBJ2-7; v_gene: TRBV5-6
CDR3nt: TGCGCCAGCAGCTTGCGAGGAGGATGGGAGCAGTACTTC; CDR3aa: CASSLRGGWEQYF; d_gene: NA; len: 13; abundance: NA; j_gene: TRBJ2-7; v_gene: TRBV5-1
CDR3nt: TGTGCCAGCAGTTACATAATGACAGGGTTGGTTTACGAGCAGTACTTC; CDR3aa: CASSYIMTGLVYEQYF; d_gene: TRBD1; len: 16; abundance: NA; j_gene: TRBJ2-7; v_gene: TRBV6-5
CDR3nt: TGTGCCAGCAGCTCCCTCTTCCTGGGGGAGAGTGGCAATCAGCCCCAGCATTTT; CDR3aa: CASSSLFLGESGNQPQHF; d_gene: NA; len: 18; abundance: NA; j_gene: TRBJ1-5; v_gene: TRBV28
CDR3nt: TGTGCCAGCAGCTTCCGGGGACAGGGGACAGATACGCAGTATTTT; CDR3aa: CASSFRGQGTDTQYF; d_gene: TRBD1; len: 15; abundance: NA; j_gene: TRBJ2-3; v_gene: TRBV11-3
CDR3nt: TGTGCCAGCTCACCGGGACAGGGGGCTTCGCAGCCCCAGCATTTT; CDR3aa: CASSPGQGASQPQHF; d_gene: TRBD1; len: 15; abundance: few; j_gene: TRBJ1-5; v_gene: TRBV18
CDR3nt: TGTGCCAGTAGTACCGTGGACACAGAACTTTCAGATACGCAGTATTTT; CDR3aa: CASSTVDTELSDTQYF; d_gene: NA; len: 16; abundance: NA; j_gene: TRBJ2-3; v_gene: TRBV19
CDR3nt: TGTGCCAGCAGGTCTTGGGGCAGGGCCTCCGAGCAGTACTTC; CDR3aa: CASRSWGRASEQYF; d_gene: NA; len: 14; abundance: NA; j_gene: TRBJ2-7; v_gene: TRBV6-5
CDR3nt: TGTGCCTGGGCCTACAATGAGCAGTTCTTC; CDR3aa: CAWAYNEQFF; d_gene: NA; len: 10; abundance: NA; j_gene: TRBJ2-1; v_gene: TRBV30
CDR3nt: TGTGCCAGCAGCTTGAGGACGGTGAATGAAAAACTGTTTTTT; CDR3aa: CASSLRTVNEKLFF; d_gene: NA; len: 14; abundance: NA; j_gene: TRBJ1-4; v_gene: TRBV5-5
CDR3nt: TGTGCCAGCAGTTCAGCAGGGATTCTTATTTCACCCCTCCACTTT; CDR3aa: CASSSAGILISPLHF; d_gene: NA; len: 15; abundance: NA; j_gene: TRBJ1-6; v_gene: TRBV27